This TCR beta chain was sequenced during a study of T cells in Graves' hyperthyroidism and ophthalmopathy (dated by TCRdb to about 2019). Looking at the study overall: Peripheral blood samples were taken at the time of initial diagnosis, prior to any treatment. Thyroid tissue and blood T-cell repertoires from about 6 Graves' hyperthyroidism patients were also compared in the study. After sampling, hyperthyroidism patients received methimazole starting at 30 mg daily, and ophthalmopathy patients received high-dose intravenous methylprednisolone. Prospective prediction of ophthalmopathy was tested in an independent validation cohort consisting of roughly 20 hyperthyroidism patients and 15 to 17 patients who later progressed to ophthalmopathy. To identify TCR V-J signatures that set the groups apart, the researchers used a discovery cohort of more than 95 patients, made up of 40 to 45 with Graves' ophthalmopathy and about 60 with stable Graves' hyperthyroidism. TCR Vbeta CDR3 sequencing of approximately 140 peripheral blood samples (roughly 43 ophthalmopathy, over 70 hyperthyroidism and roughly 17 progressor patients) is reported in the paper. For training and testing, the roughly 100 patients in the discovery cohort were randomly divided in a 7:3 ratio. The full study reports these points: No statistical method was used to fix the sample size in advance, and group allocation was not hidden from the investigators. In validation, the model predicted progression to ophthalmopathy a median of about 6.5 months before onset, with roughly 71% sensitivity and about 72% specificity. Most expanded thyroid clonotypes (frequency above 0.001) were also detected in blood, a finding suggesting that blood repertoires may reflect thyroid immune responses. Ophthalmopathy was separated from stable hyperthyroidism by a 13 V-J signature model, with 85% to 90% sensitivity and about 81% specificity obtained in cross-validation and 80%/75% obtained in testing.

A word on this clonotype: Its antigen target is currently unknown. The sample holds no much larger clone one base away, and base qualities are not on file.

Amplification of TCR beta CDR3 regions was carried out from RNA transcripts. The first round of RT-PCR for the TCR CDR3 was performed with the HTBI primer set and the Qiagen OneStep RT-PCR kit. Libraries were constructed in a second round of multiplex PCR, after which size selection and purification were performed. The libraries were sequenced on an Illumina HiSeq2000 using paired-end 100 bp reads. In the source study's methods: Raw data were processed with SOAPnuke, discarding reads with adapters, uncalled bases, mean Phred below 15, or no exact constant-primer or identifier match. High-quality paired reads were merged using COPE v1.2.5, and each unique nucleotide sequence was defined as a clonotype. MiTCR v1.1 was used to align clonotypes to the IMGT TRBV, TRBD and TRBJ reference segments. The analysis was restricted to V-J combinations with a frequency above 0.0001, which together covered over 99% of the repertoires. The TCS score was defined as the ratio of F50 (clonal expansion) to E x V (chaos), calculated using BLOSUM62-based TCRdist between CDR3 peptides within each V-J. Welch's t-statistics and random forest reduced some 510 V-J features to about 12, which were used in a naive Bayes classifier (R e1071). TCRdb reprocessing: public reads trimmed at Q25 with fastp, clones called with MiXCR, in-frame beta chains kept. One record per CDR3 amino acid sequence lists the most common genes and DNA. In this record, the V and J calls reflect TCRdb's handling and not the investigators' own analysis. The sample table records approximately 600,000 distinct CDR3 sequences; roughly 20% of these occur just once. The ten largest clonotypes hold about 35% of the sample.

Counted from cysteine to phenylalanine, this CDR3 has 15 amino acids. CDR3 DNA only is kept here, 45 bases in frame from base 1. Trimming takes 6 bases from V and 6 bases from J, and the germline ends sit 20 bases apart. The CDR1 and CDR2 encoded by the germline V gene are MNHNS and SASEGT. Ophthalmopathy patients had moderately to severely active disease, with a Clinical Activity Score of 3 or more, a NOSPECS grade of 4 or more, and a disease duration of less than 3 months. Any patient with an uncontrolled infection, another autoimmune disease, pregnancy or lactation was excluded. Diagnoses were based on clinical symptoms, serum thyroxine and TRAb, thyroid ultrasound and orbital computed tomography. PBMCs were isolated from 10 ml of fresh peripheral blood by Ficoll-Paque density gradient centrifugation. Total RNA was extracted with Trizol reagent, and quality was checked on an Agilent 2100 Bioanalyzer.

The source is a man younger than 40 with Graves' ophthalmopathy. The rearrangement combines TRBV6-1 with TRBJ1-2; too little of a D gene remains to name it. Sequenced material: blood. The CDR3 reads as follows: CASRTDGRDDNGYTF. Here is the DNA: TGTGCCAGCAGAACCGACGGACGGGATGATAATGGCTACACCTTC.